One sample yielded the 2 T cell receptor beta chains listed below, sequenced in a study of cytomegalovirus exposure and HLA in healthy donors. Use of 60 Vbeta and 13 Jbeta primers characterized the PCR. Clones were sequenced by immunoSEQ multiplex PCR, and TCRdb holds only the in-frame ones, with some missing. The sample holds almost 200,000 clones, around 81% seen once. Sequencing was done on a sample of PBMCs. All receptors come from a young man in good health and CMV-seronegative.

This clone was seen more than once but under ten times. J is TRBJ2-7 and V is TRBV10-1; D possibly corresponds to TRBD2 (6 bases). From germline, CDR1 is WNHNN and CDR2 SYGVQD (reference sequence). The V end lost 3 bases, the J end lost 3 bases, and 15 bases lay between the germline ends. The CDR3 consists of 15 residues. The CDR3 DNA reads TGCGCCAGCAGTGATTGGAGGGGATCGATCTACGAGCAGTACTTC. Amino acids: CASSDWRGSIYEQYF.

The chain is built from TRBV15 and TRBJ2-5, with D perhaps TRBD1 (5 bases). V dropped 7 bases and J dropped 5 bases, with 14 bases sitting between them. Germline V lookup: CDR1 LNHNV, CDR2 YYDKDF (reference sequence). This CDR3 contains 13 residues. The chain's CDR3 is CATMGPPLETQYF. The CDR3 DNA is TGTGCCACCATGGGGCCTCCCCTTGAGACCCAGTACTTC.